Each of the 4 T cell receptor beta chains below was sequenced from the same sample in a study of T cell repertoires in cytomegalovirus infection. TCRdb reprocessed the reads via MiXCR and lists one record per CDR3 protein. Of roughly 320,000 distinct CDR3 sequences detected, 8% to 9.5% appear once; the ten largest clones hold about 3.9%. Sequenced input: PBMCs. These receptors all come from a human donor in good health (CMV status not recorded). Some clones in this sample may be carry-over from other donors' samples.

This clonotype came up many times. The chain joins TRBV7-2 to TRBJ1-1; 7 bases line up with TRBD1. With 1 base clipped from V and 1 base from J, the junction kept 6 bases outside the gene matches. CDR1 and CDR2 from the germline V gene are SGHTA and FQGNSA. The CDR3 sequence is 16 residues long. CDR3 bases: TGTGCCAGCAGCTTAGTGCTAGGACAGGCGAACACTGAAGCTTTCTTT. It codes for CASSLVLGQANTEAFF.

In the case of this clonotype: A much bigger clone sits one base away, suggesting this may be a read error. The J gene is TRBJ2-2, the V gene TRBV7-2, with D maybe TRBD1 (6 bases). The germline gives CDR1 SGHTA, CDR2 FQGNSA. This CDR3 spans 14 amino acids. For the CDR3, the DNA is TGTGCCAGCATCTTAGTTCAGGGGCTCGGGGAGCTGTTTTTT. It yields the protein CASILVQGLGELFF.

There are many counts of this clonotype. As DNA, the CDR3 is TGTGCCAGCAGCCCCTCAGTGGAATGGAAAGGCACAGATACGCAGTATTTT. Protein: CASSPSVEWKGTDTQYF. The chain recombines TRBV7-9 with TRBJ2-3; D remains ambiguous. The CDR3 is 17 amino acids. Germline V gene sequence: CDR1 SEHNR, CDR2 FQNEAQ (reference sequence). V was pared by 5 bases and J by 1 base, with 19 bases between.

This clonotype was detected only a few times. This chain links TRBV28 with TRBJ2-1; D ambiguous. The V end lost 7 bases, the J end lost 7 bases, and 8 bases lay between the germline ends. From germline, CDR1 is MDHEN and CDR2 SYDVKM. This CDR3 region has 11 residues. CDR3 sequence reads: CASILSNEQFF. For the CDR3, the DNA is TGTGCCAGCATCCTTAGTAATGAGCAGTTCTTC. Together with reference TRBV28 and TRBJ2-1, the CDR3 gives the full variable domain: DVKVTQSSRYLVKRTGEKVFLECVQDMDHENMFWYRQDPGLGLRLIYFSYDVKMKEKGDIPEGYSVSREKKERFSLILESASTNQTSMYLCASILSNEQFFGPGTRLTVL.